This T cell receptor (beta chain) originates from a study of blood T cell repertoires in COVID-19. V was pared by 7 bases and J by 11 bases, with 10 bases of the junction left unmatched. The CDR3 spans 12 residues. Sequencing used immunoSEQ multiplex PCR; TCRdb keeps in-frame clones, though not all of them. The table has approximately 200,000 clones, approximately 80% seen once. Self-reported history from a screening survey and questionnaire set each donor's cohort. Cohort 3 donors were reported recovered after two negative PCRs, clearance, or symptom resolution. The chain has TRBV12-3 or TRBV12-4 and TRBJ1-1, with 7 bases fitting TRBD1. This sequence originates from a man aged 60 to 75 who had recovered from COVID-19. Sequencing used PBMCs or T cells enriched from blood (not recorded which). The CDR3 region is CASNRDSRIAFF. The DNA of the CDR3 is TGTGCCAGCAATAGGGACAGCCGGATCGCTTTCTTT.